Following are 31 T cell receptor beta chains from one sample sequenced in a study of control samples from healthy donors and cancer patients. Clones were read by immunoSEQ multiplex PCR, and TCRdb kept only the in-frame ones, dropping some. This sample yields about 160,000 clones, of which around 94% are seen a single time; 14% belongs to the top ten. Sequencing was performed on PBMCs. These receptors originate from a man aged 60-69 years with colorectal cancer.

J is TRBJ1-5 and V is TRBV28, with D possibly matching TRBD1 (5 bases). This CDR3 spans 13 amino acids. CDR1 is MDHEN, CDR2 SYDVKM, per germline. Trimming stripped 8 bases from V and 6 bases from J, with 14 bases between. The CDR3 is CASSGRGIQPQHF. The CDR3 nucleotides are TGTGCCAGCTCCGGTAGGGGAATTCAGCCCCAGCATTTT.

This chain connects TRBV6-2 or TRBV6-3 to TRBJ2-1; unclear D gene. The V and J ends lost 6 bases and 8 bases respectively, with 11 bases between them. CDR1 and CDR2 from the germline V gene are MNHEY and SVGEGT. This CDR3 region has 12 residues. The CDR3 bases are TGTGCCAGCAGCCAGTATTATTATGAGCAGTTCTTC. The encoded protein is CASSQYYYEQFF.

The J gene is TRBJ1-1, the V gene TRBV5-5; no firm D call. Trimming left V 0 bases short and J 3 bases short, with 12 bases between. Per the germline V gene, CDR1 is SGHKS and CDR2 is YYEKEE (reference sequence). The CDR3 consists of 15 residues. The CDR3, as DNA: TGTGCCAGCAGCTTGGAATCGTCACCGGACACTGAAGCTTTCTTT. Protein product: CASSLESSPDTEAFF.

The gene calls are TRBV14 and TRBJ1-2; D is unresolved. From germline, CDR1 is SGHDN and CDR2 FVKESK. CDR3 size: 12 residues. V was clipped by 2 bases and J by 14 bases, with 15 bases between them. CDR3: CASSQTDGGNTF. CDR3 in DNA: TGTGCCAGCAGCCAAACGGACGGTGGGAATACCTTC.

This sequence joins TRBV21-1 and TRBJ1-5. TRBV21-1 corresponds to a pseudogene. CDR3 length: 11 residues. The CDR3 region is CASSTGGAQHF. The CDR3 nucleotides read TGTGCCAGCAGCACCGGAGGAGCCCAGCATTTT.

The chain joins TRBV5-4 to TRBJ1-6, with D maybe TRBD1 (5 bases). CDR1 is SGHNT and CDR2 is YYREEE in the germline V gene (reference sequence). The germline V and J ends were trimmed by 3 bases and 7 bases, with 8 bases remaining between them. CDR3 length equals 13 residues. CDR3 residues: CASSSGRNSPLHF. Here the CDR3 DNA reads TGTGCCAGCAGCTCGGGGCGAAATTCACCCCTCCACTTT.

V gene TRBV5-1 combines with J gene TRBJ1-6; 7 bases map to TRBD1. The CDR3 consists of 14 residues. CDR1 and CDR2 (germline): SGHRS, YFSETQ. The trim removed 4 bases at V and 9 bases at J, leaving 7 bases unmatched. Here the CDR3 DNA reads TGCGCCAGCAGCACGCAGGGGGAGCGTTCACCCCTCCACTTT. Protein product: CASSTQGERSPLHF. Together with reference TRBV5-1 and TRBJ1-6, the CDR3 gives the full variable domain: KAGVTQTPRYLIKTRGQQVTLSCSPISGHRSVSWYQQTPGQGLQFLFEYFSETQRNKGNFPGRFSGRQFSNSRSEMNVSTLELGDSALYLCASSTQGERSPLHFGNGTRLTVT.

This chain connects TRBV4-1 to TRBJ1-6; 9 bases align to TRBD1. Germline CDR1 reads MGHRA; CDR2 reads YSYEKL. V lost 4 bases, J lost 7 bases, and 14 bases stayed unmatched. CDR3 length equals 18 residues. The CDR3 DNA is TGCGCCAGCAGCCCCCGAATTCCGAGACAGGGGGAAAATTCACCCCTCCACTTT. Translating it yields CASSPRIPRQGENSPLHF.

The chain links TRBV30 to TRBJ2-7; TRBD2 aligns across 9 bases. Per germline, CDR1 GTSNPN and CDR2 SVGIG (reference sequence). The CDR3 is made up of 15 amino acids. V trimming: 2 bases; J trimming: 2 bases; junction bases outside the gene matches: 7. In DNA form, the CDR3 reads TGTGCCTGGAGTAGACTCGCGGGGGGGACCTACGAGCAGTACTTC. This gives the protein CAWSRLAGGTYEQYF. Together with reference TRBV30 and TRBJ2-7, the CDR3 gives the full variable domain: SQTIHQWPATLVQPVGSPLSLECTVEGTSNPNLYWYRQAAGRGLQLLFYSVGIGQISSEVPQNLSASRPQDRQFILSSKKLLLSDSGFYLCAWSRLAGGTYEQYFGPGTRLTVT.

V and J are TRBV5-4 and TRBJ1-2, with 11 bases that match TRBD1. CDR1 and CDR2 from the germline V gene are SGHNT and YYREEE (reference sequence). This CDR3 comprises 16 residues. The V and J ends lost 0 bases and 8 bases, in that order; junction bases with no gene match: 9. CDR3 DNA: TGTGCCAGCAGCTTGGCTGACGGACAGGGGGCGAACGGCTACACCTTC. It translates to CASSLADGQGANGYTF.

The chain recombines TRBV5-1 with TRBJ1-6, with D tentatively TRBD1 (5 bases). Per the germline V gene, CDR1 is SGHRS and CDR2 is YFSETQ. The CDR3 consists of 15 residues. Trimming left V 4 bases short and J 5 bases short, with 13 bases between. CDR3 residues: CASSPKGADNSPLHF. The CDR3 DNA follows: TGCGCCAGCAGCCCCAAAGGGGCCGATAATTCACCCCTCCACTTT.

CDR3 protein: CASSEQGGDTEAFF. In DNA, the CDR3 is TGCGCCAGCAGTGAACAGGGAGGGGACACTGAAGCTTTCTTT. The chain joins TRBV5-1 to TRBJ1-1, with a weak D call TRBD1 (6 bases). Trimming shortened V by 5 bases and J by 3 bases, and 14 bases separated the two germline ends. The CDR3 is 14 amino acids. Germline CDR1 reads SGHRS; CDR2 reads YFSETQ.

V and J are TRBV18 and TRBJ2-7; no firm D call. Germline CDR1 is KGHSH and CDR2 is LQKENI. The CDR3 consists of 14 residues. V shed 2 bases and J shed 0 bases, with 8 bases lying between them. The CDR3 is CASSPLADSYEQYF. DNA of the CDR3: TGTGCCAGCTCACCATTGGCAGACTCCTACGAGCAGTACTTC.

The chain employs TRBV4-1 and TRBJ1-2; 7 bases align to TRBD1. Germline lookup yields CDR1 MGHRA and CDR2 YSYEKL. V shed 0 bases and J 0 bases; nucleotides not matched to a gene: 1. The CDR3 totals 15 residues. The CDR3 bases are TGCGCCAGCAGCCAAGAAGGGACAGCTAACTATGGCTACACCTTC. This encodes CASSQEGTANYGYTF.

The gene calls are TRBV6-2 or TRBV6-3 and TRBJ1-3; D is unresolved. From germline, CDR1 is MNHEY and CDR2 SVGEGT. The CDR3 covers 14 residues. The V and J ends lost 2 bases and 4 bases respectively, with 9 bases between them. Here the CDR3 reads CASSYEGFGNTIYF. CDR3 in DNA: TGTGCCAGCAGTTACGAGGGTTTCGGAAACACCATATATTTT.

This rearrangement joins TRBV12-3 or TRBV12-4 to TRBJ1-5, with D unresolved. Deletions cut 5 bases from V and 4 bases from J, with 9 bases between. The CDR3 runs 13 residues. CDR3 protein: CASSHSANQPQHF. For the CDR3, the DNA is TGTGCCAGCAGTCACAGTGCTAATCAGCCCCAGCATTTT.

The V gene is TRBV10-3, the J gene TRBJ2-1; 8 bases are a match to TRBD1. The length of the CDR3 is 14 residues. Trimming took 11 bases from V and 6 from J; bases not matched to a gene: 12. From germline, CDR1 is ENHRY and CDR2 SYGVKD. This CDR3 is CASSGGATSNEQFF. The CDR3 region has the DNA TGTGCCTCGTCAGGGGGCGCGACATCCAATGAGCAGTTCTTC.

V and J are TRBV7-9 and TRBJ1-6; D might be TRBD1 (6 bases). Germline V gives CDR1 SEHNR, CDR2 FQNEAQ (reference sequence). CDR3 length: 15 amino acids. Trimming took 5 bases from V and 4 from J, leaving 12 bases between them. DNA of the CDR3: TGTGCCAGCAGCACCCGGACAGATTATAATTCACCCCTCCACTTT. Translating gives CASSTRTDYNSPLHF. Full variable domain (remainder filled in from reference TRBV7-9 and TRBJ1-6): DTGVSQNPRHKITKRGQNVTFRCDPISEHNRLYWYRQTLGQGPEFLTYFQNEAQLEKSRLLSDRFSAERPKGSFSTLEIQRTEQGDSAMYLCASSTRTDYNSPLHFGNGTRLTVT.

The CDR3 DNA reads TGTGCCAGCAGCCAAGAAGACTCTCAAAATGAGCAGTTCTTC. This gives the protein CASSQEDSQNEQFF. V is TRBV3-1 (or the pseudogene TRBV3-2) and J is TRBJ2-1; no clear D gene. There are 14 residues in the CDR3. CDR1 LGHDT and CDR2 YNNKEL come from the germline V gene (reference sequence). V was pared by 0 bases and J by 7 bases, with 10 bases between.

The chain has TRBV4-3 and TRBJ1-2; D gene unclear. With 0 bases removed from V and 0 bases from J, the gap between germline ends came to 11 bases. The CDR3 is 16 amino acids. Germline values: CDR1 LGHNA, CDR2 YSLEER. CDR3 DNA: TGCGCCAGCAGCCAAGATAAACAGCTCCCTAACTATGGCTACACCTTC. It yields the protein CASSQDKQLPNYGYTF.

The V gene is TRBV5-6, the J gene TRBJ2-3, with D possibly matching TRBD1 (6 bases). The CDR3 runs to 12 residues. Germline lookup yields CDR1 SGHDT and CDR2 YYEEEE. V lost 2 bases to trimming and J lost 9 bases, with 10 bases between them. CDR3 sequence: CASSFGGTTQYF. The CDR3 bases are TGTGCCAGCAGCTTTGGGGGCACGACGCAGTATTTT.

DNA of the CDR3: TGTGCCAGTAGTATTGGCGGTCACAGGGAACGGACCGGGGAGCTGTTTTTT. Residues: CASSIGGHRERTGELFF. The V and J genes are TRBV19 and TRBJ2-2, with D possibly matching TRBD1 (6 bases). CDR1 LNHDA and CDR2 SQIVND come from the germline V gene (reference sequence). The V gene lost 3 bases and the J gene lost 5 bases, with 19 bases spanning the gap. The length of the CDR3 is 17 residues.

The chain employs TRBV5-4 and TRBJ1-5, with D perhaps TRBD1 (5 bases). Germline-derived CDR1 and CDR2 are SGHNT and YYREEE (reference sequence). The CDR3 is made up of 15 amino acids. Trimming removed 0 bases at V and 3 bases at J, with 10 bases between. The CDR3 coding sequence is TGTGCCAGCAGCTTGGATGGGGGTCTCAATCAGCCCCAGCATTTT. Its protein product is CASSLDGGLNQPQHF.

The J gene is TRBJ2-5, the V gene TRBV9; the D gene could be TRBD1 or TRBD2 (6 bases each). The CDR3 has 14 residues. Between the trimmed V and J ends, which lost 7 bases and 0 bases, there was a span of 13 bases. The germline gives CDR1 SGDLS, CDR2 YYNGEE. The CDR3 DNA sequence: TGTGCCAGCGGCGGAGGGGGGTACCAAGAGACCCAGTACTTC. Protein: CASGGGGYQETQYF.

This chain joins TRBV5-4 and TRBJ1-4; D is ambiguous. This CDR3 is built from 12 residues. Trimming shortened V by 4 bases and J by 8 bases, and 9 bases separated the two germline ends. Germline lookup yields CDR1 SGHNT and CDR2 YYREEE (reference sequence). The CDR3 sequence is CASSNPQEKLFF. The CDR3 nucleotides read TGTGCCAGCAGCAACCCCCAGGAAAAACTGTTTTTT. The whole variable domain, remainder taken from reference TRBV5-4 and TRBJ1-4, is ETGVTQSPTHLIKTRGQQVTLRCSSQSGHNTVSWYQQALGQGPQFIFQYYREEENGRGNFPPRFSGLQFPNYSSELNVNALELDDSALYLCASSNPQEKLFFGSGTQLSVL.

The chain couples TRBV24-1 to TRBJ2-5; the D is unclear. The CDR3 covers 15 residues. V lost 3 bases, J lost 5 bases, and 15 bases lay in between. Looked up from germline, CDR1 is KGHDR and CDR2 is SFDVKD. The CDR3 spells CATSDLMDPAETQYF. The DNA for the CDR3 is TGTGCCACCAGTGATCTCATGGACCCGGCGGAGACCCAGTACTTC.

The V call is TRBV18, the J call TRBJ2-7; the match to TRBD2 covers 15 bases. CDR3 length: 15 amino acids. Germline CDR1 is KGHSH and CDR2 is LQKENI. J lost 4 bases, V lost 4 bases, and 2 bases had no gene match. The CDR3 sequence is CASSRTSGGAYEQYF. The CDR3 DNA reads TGTGCCAGCTCACGGACTAGCGGGGGGGCTTACGAGCAGTACTTC.

The chain uses TRBV30 and TRBJ1-1, with D possibly matching TRBD1 (6 bases). The CDR3 loop spans 14 amino acids. Germline V lookup: CDR1 GTSNPN, CDR2 SVGIG (reference sequence). V shed 3 bases and J shed 1 base, with 12 bases lying between them. DNA for the CDR3: TGTGCCTGGAGGGCGGGGGGCCCGAACACTGAAGCTTTCTTT. Amino acid sequence: CAWRAGGPNTEAFF.

This rearrangement joins TRBV9 to TRBJ2-3; 8 bases fit TRBD2. The CDR3 has 15 residues. V lost 1 base, J lost 5 bases, and 6 bases stayed unmatched. Germline CDR1 reads SGDLS; CDR2 reads YYNGEE. CDR3 bases: TGTGCCAGCAGCGTATCCGGGGGGGCCGTAGATACGCAGTATTTT. Its translation: CASSVSGGAVDTQYF.

The chain couples TRBV6-5 to TRBJ2-4, with TRBD1 matching 8 bases. The junction had 1 base not matched to a gene; V was cut back by 5 bases and J by 4 bases. Germline V gene sequence: CDR1 MNHEY, CDR2 SVGAGI. This CDR3 comprises 13 residues. The DNA of the CDR3 is TGTGCCAGCAGTACAGGGGGTAAAAACATTCAGTACTTC. Translation: CASSTGGKNIQYF.

This sequence joins TRBV28 and TRBJ2-5, with D tentatively TRBD1 or TRBD2 (6 bases each). V lost 3 bases and J 4 bases, leaving 9 bases between the germline ends. CDR3 length: 13 residues. The germline CDR1 and CDR2 sequences are MDHEN and SYDVKM. In DNA, the CDR3 is TGTGCCAGCAGTTTGGGGGGCGCAGAGACCCAGTACTTC. Protein product: CASSLGGAETQYF.